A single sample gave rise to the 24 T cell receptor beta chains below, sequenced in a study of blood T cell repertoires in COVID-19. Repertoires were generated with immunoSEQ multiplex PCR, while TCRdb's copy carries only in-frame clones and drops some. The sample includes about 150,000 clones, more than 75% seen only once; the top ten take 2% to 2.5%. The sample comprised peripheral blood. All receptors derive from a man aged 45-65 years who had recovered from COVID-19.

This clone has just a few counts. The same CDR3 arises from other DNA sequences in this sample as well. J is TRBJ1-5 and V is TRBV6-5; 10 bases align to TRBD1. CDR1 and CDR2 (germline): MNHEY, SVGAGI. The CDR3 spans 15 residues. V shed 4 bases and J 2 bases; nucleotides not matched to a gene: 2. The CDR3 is CASSSGTGGNQPQHF. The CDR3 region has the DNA TGTGCCAGCAGTTCCGGGACAGGGGGCAATCAGCCCCAGCATTTT.

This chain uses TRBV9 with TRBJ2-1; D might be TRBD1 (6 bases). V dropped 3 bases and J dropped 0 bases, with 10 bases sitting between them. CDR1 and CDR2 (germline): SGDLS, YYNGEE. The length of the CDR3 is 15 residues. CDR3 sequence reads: CASSGGPSSYNEQFF. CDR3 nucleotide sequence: TGTGCCAGCAGCGGGGGGCCTAGCTCCTACAATGAGCAGTTCTTC.

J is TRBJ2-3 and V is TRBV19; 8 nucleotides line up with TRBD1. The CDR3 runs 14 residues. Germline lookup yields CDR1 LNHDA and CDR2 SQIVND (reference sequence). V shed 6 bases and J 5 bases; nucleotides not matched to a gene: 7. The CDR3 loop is CASSRQGNRDTQYF. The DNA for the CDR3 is TGTGCCAGTAGCAGACAGGGGAATCGAGATACGCAGTATTTT.

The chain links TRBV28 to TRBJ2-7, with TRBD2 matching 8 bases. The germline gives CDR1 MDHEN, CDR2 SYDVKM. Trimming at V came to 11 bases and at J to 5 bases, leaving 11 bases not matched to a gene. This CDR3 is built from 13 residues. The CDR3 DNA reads TGTGCCTCCGTCGGGCTAGCGGGCCACGAGCAGTACTTC. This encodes CASVGLAGHEQYF.

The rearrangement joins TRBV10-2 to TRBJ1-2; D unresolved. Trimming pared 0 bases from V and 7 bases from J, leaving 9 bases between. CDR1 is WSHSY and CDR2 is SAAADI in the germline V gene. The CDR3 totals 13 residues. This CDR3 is CASSESLQSGYTF. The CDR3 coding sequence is TGCGCCAGCAGTGAGTCGTTACAATCTGGCTACACCTTC.

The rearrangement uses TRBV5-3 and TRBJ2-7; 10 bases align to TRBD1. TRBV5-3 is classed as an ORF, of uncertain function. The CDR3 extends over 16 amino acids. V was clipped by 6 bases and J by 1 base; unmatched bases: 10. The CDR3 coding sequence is TGTGCCAGAATTTTTGCGGGACAGGGGATGTCCTACGAGCAGTACTTC. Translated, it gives CARIFAGQGMSYEQYF.

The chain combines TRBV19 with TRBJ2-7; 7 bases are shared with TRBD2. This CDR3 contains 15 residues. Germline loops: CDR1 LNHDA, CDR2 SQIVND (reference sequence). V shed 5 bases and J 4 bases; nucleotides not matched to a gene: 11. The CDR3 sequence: CASSLQGGARYEQYF. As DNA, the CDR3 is TGTGCCAGTAGTTTGCAGGGAGGGGCCAGGTACGAGCAGTACTTC.

Here the CDR3 reads CASRTGVGEQYF. The DNA of the CDR3 is TGCGCCAGCAGGACAGGGGTAGGCGAGCAGTACTTC. The genes are TRBV5-1 and TRBJ2-7, with TRBD1 matching 8 bases. Germline loops: CDR1 SGHRS, CDR2 YFSETQ. The CDR3 runs 12 residues. The trim removed 5 bases at V and 6 bases at J, leaving 4 bases unmatched.

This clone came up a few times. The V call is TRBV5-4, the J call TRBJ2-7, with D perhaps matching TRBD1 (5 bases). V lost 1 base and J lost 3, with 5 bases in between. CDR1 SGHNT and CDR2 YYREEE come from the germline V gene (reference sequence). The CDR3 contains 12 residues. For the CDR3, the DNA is TGTGCCAGCAGCTTGACAGGCTACGAGCAGTACTTC. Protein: CASSLTGYEQYF. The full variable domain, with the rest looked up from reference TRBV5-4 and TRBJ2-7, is ETGVTQSPTHLIKTRGQQVTLRCSSQSGHNTVSWYQQALGQGPQFIFQYYREEENGRGNFPPRFSGLQFPNYSSELNVNALELDDSALYLCASSLTGYEQYFGPGTRLTVT.

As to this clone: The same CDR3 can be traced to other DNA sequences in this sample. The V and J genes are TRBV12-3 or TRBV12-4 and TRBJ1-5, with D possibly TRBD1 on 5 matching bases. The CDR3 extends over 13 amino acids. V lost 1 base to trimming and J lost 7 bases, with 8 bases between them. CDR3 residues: CASSLGGQQPQHF. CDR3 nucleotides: TGTGCCAGCAGTTTAGGGGGCCAGCAGCCCCAGCATTTT.

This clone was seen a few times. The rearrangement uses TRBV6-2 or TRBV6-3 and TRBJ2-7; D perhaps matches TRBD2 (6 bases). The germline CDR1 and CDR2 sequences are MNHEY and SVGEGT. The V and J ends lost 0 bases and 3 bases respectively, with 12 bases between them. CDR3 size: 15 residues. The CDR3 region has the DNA TGTGCCAGCAGTTACTCGGCGGGGACCAGCTACGAGCAGTACTTC. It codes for CASSYSAGTSYEQYF.

CDR3 amino acids: CASSQRAYEQYF. The CDR3 DNA sequence: TGTGCCAGCAGCCAACGAGCCTACGAGCAGTACTTC. The chain employs TRBV6-6 and TRBJ2-7; D call uncertain. Trimming pared 6 bases from V and 2 bases from J, leaving 8 bases between. The germline V gene encodes CDR1 MNHNY and CDR2 SVGAGI (reference sequence). The CDR3 length is 12 residues.

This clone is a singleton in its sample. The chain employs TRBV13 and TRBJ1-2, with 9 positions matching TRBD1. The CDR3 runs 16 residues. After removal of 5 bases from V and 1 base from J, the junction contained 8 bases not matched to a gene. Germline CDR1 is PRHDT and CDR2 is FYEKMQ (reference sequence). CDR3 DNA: TGTGCCAGCAGCCCGCCTGGGACAGGGTATAACTATGGCTACACCTTC. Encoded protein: CASSPPGTGYNYGYTF.

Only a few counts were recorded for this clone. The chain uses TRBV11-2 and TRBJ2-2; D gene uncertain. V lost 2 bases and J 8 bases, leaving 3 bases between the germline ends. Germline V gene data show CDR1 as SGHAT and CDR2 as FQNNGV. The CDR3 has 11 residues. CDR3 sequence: CASSLTGELFF. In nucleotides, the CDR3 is TGTGCCAGCAGCTTAACTGGGGAGCTGTTTTTT.

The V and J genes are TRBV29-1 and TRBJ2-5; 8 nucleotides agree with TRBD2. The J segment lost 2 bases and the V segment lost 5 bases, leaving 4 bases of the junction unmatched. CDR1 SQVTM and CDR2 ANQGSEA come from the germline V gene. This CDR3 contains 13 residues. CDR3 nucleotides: TGCAGCGTTCGTACTAGCGGACAAGAGACCCAGTACTTC. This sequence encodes CSVRTSGQETQYF.

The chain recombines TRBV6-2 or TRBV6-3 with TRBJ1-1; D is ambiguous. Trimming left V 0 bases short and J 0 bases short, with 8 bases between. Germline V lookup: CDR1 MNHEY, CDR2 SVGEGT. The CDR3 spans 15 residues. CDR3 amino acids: CASSYSEILNTEAFF. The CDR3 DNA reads TGTGCCAGCAGTTACTCGGAGATTCTGAACACTGAAGCTTTCTTT.

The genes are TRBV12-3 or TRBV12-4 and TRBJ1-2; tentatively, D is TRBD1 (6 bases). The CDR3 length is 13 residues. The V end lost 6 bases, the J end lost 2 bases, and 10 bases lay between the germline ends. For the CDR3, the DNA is TGTGCCAGCAGGCCAACAGGGAACTATGGCTACACCTTC. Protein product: CASRPTGNYGYTF.

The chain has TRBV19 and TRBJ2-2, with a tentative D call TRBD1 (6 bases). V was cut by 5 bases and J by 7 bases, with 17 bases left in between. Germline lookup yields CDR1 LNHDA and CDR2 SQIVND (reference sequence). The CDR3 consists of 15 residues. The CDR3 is CASSSRTVYGGELFF. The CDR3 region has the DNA TGTGCCAGTAGTTCACGGACAGTTTACGGCGGGGAGCTGTTTTTT.

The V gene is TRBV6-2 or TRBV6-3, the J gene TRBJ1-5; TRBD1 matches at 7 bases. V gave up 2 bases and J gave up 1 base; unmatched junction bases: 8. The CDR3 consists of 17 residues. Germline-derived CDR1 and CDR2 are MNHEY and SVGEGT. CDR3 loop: CASSYPQGQVSNQPQHF. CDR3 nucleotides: TGTGCCAGCAGTTACCCCCAAGGACAGGTCAGCAATCAGCCCCAGCATTTT.

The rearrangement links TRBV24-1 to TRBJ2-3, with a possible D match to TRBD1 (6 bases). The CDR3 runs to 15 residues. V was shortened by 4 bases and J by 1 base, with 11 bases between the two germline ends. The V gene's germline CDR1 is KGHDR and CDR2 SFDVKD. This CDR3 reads CATSDRRQGTDTQYF. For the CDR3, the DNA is TGTGCCACCAGTGACCGGAGACAGGGCACAGATACGCAGTATTTT.

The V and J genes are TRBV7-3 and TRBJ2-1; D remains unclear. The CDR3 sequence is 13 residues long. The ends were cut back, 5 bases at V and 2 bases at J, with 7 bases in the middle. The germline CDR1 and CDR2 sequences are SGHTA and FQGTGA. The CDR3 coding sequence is TGTGCCAGCAGCCCAGTTGCCTACAATGAGCAGTTCTTC. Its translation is CASSPVAYNEQFF.

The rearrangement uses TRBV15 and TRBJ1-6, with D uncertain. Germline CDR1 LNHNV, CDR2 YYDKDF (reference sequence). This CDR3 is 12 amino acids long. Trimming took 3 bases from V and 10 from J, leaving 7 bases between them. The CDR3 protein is CATSSASSPLHF. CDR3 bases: TGTGCCACCAGCAGCGCGAGCTCACCCCTCCACTTT.

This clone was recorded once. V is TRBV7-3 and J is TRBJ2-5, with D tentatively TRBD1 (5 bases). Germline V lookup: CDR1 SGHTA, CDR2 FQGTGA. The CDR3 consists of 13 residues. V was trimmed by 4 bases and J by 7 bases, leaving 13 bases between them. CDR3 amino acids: CASSSQGIRTQYF. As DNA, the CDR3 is TGTGCCAGCAGCTCGCAGGGTATTAGGACCCAGTACTTC.

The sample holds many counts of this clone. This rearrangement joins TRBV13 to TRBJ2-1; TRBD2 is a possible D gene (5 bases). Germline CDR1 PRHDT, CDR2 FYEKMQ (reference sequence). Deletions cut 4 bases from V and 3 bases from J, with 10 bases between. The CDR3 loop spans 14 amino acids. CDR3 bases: TGTGCCAGCAGCTCTGAGGGCTACTACAATGAGCAGTTCTTC. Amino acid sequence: CASSSEGYYNEQFF.